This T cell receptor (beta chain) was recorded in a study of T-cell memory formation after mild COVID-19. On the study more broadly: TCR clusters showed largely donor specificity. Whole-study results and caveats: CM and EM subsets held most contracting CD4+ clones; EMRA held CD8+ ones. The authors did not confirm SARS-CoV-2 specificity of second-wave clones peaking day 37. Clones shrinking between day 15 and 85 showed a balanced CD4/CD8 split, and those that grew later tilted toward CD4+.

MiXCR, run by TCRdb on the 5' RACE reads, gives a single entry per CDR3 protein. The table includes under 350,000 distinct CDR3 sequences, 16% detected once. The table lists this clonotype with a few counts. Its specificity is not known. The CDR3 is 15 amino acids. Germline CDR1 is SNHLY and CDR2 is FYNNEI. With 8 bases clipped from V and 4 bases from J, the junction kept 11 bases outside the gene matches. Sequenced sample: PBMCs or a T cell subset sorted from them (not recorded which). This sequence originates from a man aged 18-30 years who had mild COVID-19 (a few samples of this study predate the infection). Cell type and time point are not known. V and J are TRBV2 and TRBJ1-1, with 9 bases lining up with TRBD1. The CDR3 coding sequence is TGTGCCAGCGGGGGAGGGACAGGGAGAGGCACTGAAGCTTTCTTT. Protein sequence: CASGGGTGRGTEAFF.